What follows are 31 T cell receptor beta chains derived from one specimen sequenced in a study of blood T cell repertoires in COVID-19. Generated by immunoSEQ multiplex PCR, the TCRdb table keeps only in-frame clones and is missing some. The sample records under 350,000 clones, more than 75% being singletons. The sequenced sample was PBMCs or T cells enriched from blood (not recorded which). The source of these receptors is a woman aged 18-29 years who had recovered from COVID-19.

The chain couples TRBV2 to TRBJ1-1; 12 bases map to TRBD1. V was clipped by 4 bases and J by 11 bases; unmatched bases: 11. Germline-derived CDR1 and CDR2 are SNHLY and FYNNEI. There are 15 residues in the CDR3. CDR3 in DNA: TGTGCCAGCAGTGCCCTGTCGGGACAGGGGGCGCGGGCTTTCTTT. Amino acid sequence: CASSALSGQGARAFF.

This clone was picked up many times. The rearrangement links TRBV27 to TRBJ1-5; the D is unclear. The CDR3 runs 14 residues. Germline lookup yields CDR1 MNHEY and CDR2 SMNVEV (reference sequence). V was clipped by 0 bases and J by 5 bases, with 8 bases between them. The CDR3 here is CASSLSGSYQPQHF. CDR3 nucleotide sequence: TGTGCCAGCAGTTTATCGGGGAGTTATCAGCCCCAGCATTTT.

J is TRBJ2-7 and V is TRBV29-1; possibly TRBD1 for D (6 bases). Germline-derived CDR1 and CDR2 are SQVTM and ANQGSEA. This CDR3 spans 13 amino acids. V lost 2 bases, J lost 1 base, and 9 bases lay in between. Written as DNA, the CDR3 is TGCAGCGTTGAACGGACAGATTCCTACGAGCAGTACTTC. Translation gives CSVERTDSYEQYF.

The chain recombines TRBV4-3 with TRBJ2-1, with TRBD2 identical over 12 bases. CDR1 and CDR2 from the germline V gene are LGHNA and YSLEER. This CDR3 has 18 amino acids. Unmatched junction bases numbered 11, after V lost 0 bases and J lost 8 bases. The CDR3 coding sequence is TGCGCCAGCAGCCAAGAAAAACTAGCGGGGGGCCTTGGGGATGAGCAGTTCTTC. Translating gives CASSQEKLAGGLGDEQFF.

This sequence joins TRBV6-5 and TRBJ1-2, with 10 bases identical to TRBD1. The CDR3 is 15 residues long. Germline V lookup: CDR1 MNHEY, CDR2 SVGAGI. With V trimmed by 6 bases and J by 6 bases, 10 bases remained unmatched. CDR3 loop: CASSRALTGGDGYTF. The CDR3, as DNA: TGTGCCAGCAGCCGAGCCCTGACAGGGGGCGATGGCTACACCTTC.

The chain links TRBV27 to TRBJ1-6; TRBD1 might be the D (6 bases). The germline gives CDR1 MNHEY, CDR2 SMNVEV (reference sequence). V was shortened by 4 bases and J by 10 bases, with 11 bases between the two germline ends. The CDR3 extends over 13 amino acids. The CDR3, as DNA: TGTGCCAGCAGTTCGACAGGCTGGTCACCCCTCCACTTT. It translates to CASSSTGWSPLHF.

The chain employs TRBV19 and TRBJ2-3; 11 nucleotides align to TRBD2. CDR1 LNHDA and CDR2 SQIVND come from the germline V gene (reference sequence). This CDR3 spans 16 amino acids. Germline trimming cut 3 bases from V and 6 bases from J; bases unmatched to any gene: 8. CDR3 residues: CASSMEVAGGLDTQYF. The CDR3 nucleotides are TGTGCCAGTAGTATGGAGGTAGCGGGAGGGTTGGATACGCAGTATTTT.

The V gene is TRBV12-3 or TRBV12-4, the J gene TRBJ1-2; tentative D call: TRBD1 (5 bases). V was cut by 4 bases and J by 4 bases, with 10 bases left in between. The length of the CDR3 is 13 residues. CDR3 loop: CASSSGLTYGYTF. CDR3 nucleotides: TGTGCCAGCAGTTCGGGACTGACCTATGGCTACACCTTC.

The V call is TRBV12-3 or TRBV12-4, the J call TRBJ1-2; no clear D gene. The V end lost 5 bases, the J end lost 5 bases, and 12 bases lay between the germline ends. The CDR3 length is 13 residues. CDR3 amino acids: CASSRTAGYGYTF. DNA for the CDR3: TGTGCCAGCAGTCGGACTGCCGGGTATGGCTACACCTTC.

For the CDR3, the DNA is TGTGCCAGTGGGAAGGGACAGAACTACAATGAGCAGTTCTTC. It codes for CASGKGQNYNEQFF. The chain couples TRBV19 to TRBJ2-1; 7 bases fit TRBD1. Germline V CDR1 and CDR2: LNHDA, SQIVND (reference sequence). V shed 8 bases and J 3 bases; nucleotides not matched to a gene: 7. This CDR3 is built from 14 residues.

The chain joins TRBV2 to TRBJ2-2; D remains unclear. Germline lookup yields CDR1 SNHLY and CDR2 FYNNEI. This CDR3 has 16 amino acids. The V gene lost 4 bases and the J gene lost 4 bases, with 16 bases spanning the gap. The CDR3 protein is CASSVLAVVSTGELFF. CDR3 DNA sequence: TGTGCCAGCAGTGTACTTGCCGTAGTCTCCACCGGGGAGCTGTTTTTT.

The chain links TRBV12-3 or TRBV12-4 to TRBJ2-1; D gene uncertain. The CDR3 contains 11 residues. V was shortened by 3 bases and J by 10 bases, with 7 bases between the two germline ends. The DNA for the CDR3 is TGTGCCAGCAGTTTTTACGGGGAGCAGTTCTTC. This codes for CASSFYGEQFF.

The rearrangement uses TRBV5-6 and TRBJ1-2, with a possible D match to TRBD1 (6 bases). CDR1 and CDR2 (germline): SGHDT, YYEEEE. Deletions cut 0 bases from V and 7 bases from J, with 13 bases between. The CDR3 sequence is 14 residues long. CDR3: CASSLVAGAGGYTF. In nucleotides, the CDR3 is TGTGCCAGCAGCTTGGTGGCAGGGGCTGGTGGCTACACCTTC. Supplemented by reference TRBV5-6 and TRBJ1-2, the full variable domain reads DAGVTQSPTHLIKTRGQQVTLRCSPKSGHDTVSWYQQALGQGPQFIFQYYEEEERQRGNFPDRFSGHQFPNYSSELNVNALLLGDSALYLCASSLVAGAGGYTFGSGTRLTVV.

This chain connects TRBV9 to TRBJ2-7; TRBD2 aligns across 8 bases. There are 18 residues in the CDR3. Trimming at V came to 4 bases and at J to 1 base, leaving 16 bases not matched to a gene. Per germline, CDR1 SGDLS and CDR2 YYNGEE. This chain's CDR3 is CASSQQAGLSGGSYEQYF. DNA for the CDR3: TGTGCCAGCAGCCAACAGGCGGGATTGAGCGGGGGATCCTACGAGCAGTACTTC.

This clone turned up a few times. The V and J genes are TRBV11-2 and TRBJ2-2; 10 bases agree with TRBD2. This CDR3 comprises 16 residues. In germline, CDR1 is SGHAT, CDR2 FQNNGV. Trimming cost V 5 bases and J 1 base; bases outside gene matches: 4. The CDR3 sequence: CASSQRLAGNTGELFF. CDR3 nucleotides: TGTGCCAGCAGCCAAAGACTAGCGGGGAACACCGGGGAGCTGTTTTTT.

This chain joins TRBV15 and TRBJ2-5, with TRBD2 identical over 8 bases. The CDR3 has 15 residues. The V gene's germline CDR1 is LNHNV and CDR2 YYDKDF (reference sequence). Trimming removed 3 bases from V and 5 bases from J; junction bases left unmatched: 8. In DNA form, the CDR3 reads TGTGCCACCAGCAGTCTGGCGGGAGGTCGGGAGACCCAGTACTTC. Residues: CATSSLAGGRETQYF.

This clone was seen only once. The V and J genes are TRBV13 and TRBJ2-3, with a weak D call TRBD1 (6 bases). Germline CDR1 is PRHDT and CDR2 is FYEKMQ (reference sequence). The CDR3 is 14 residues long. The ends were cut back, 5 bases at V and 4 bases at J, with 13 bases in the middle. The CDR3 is CASSLHRVPDTQYF. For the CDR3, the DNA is TGTGCCAGCAGCCTACACAGGGTCCCAGATACGCAGTATTTT.

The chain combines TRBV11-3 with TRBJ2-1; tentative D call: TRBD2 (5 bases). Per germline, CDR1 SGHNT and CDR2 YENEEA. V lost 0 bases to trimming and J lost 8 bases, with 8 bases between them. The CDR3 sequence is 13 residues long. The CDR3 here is CASSLESGDEQFF. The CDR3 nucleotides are TGTGCCAGCAGCTTAGAATCCGGGGATGAGCAGTTCTTC.

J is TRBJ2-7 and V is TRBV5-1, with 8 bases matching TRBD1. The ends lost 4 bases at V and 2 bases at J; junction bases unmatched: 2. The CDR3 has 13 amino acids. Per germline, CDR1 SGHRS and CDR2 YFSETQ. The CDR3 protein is CASSVGQAYEQYF. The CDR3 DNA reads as TGCGCCAGCAGCGTGGGACAGGCCTACGAGCAGTACTTC. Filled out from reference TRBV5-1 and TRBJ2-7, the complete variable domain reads KAGVTQTPRYLIKTRGQQVTLSCSPISGHRSVSWYQQTPGQGLQFLFEYFSETQRNKGNFPGRFSGRQFSNSRSEMNVSTLELGDSALYLCASSVGQAYEQYFGPGTRLTVT.

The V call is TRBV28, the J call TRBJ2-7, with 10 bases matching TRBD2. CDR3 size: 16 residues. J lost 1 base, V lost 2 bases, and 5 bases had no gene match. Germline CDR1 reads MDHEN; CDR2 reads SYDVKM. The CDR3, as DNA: TGTGCCAGCAGTTTAGAGACTAGCGGGCGATCCTACGAGCAGTACTTC. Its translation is CASSLETSGRSYEQYF.

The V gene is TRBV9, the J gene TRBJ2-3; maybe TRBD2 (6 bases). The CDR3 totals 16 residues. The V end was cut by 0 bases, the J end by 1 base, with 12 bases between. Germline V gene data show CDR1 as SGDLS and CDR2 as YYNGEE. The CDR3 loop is CASSVAISGGTDTQYF. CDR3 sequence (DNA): TGTGCCAGCAGCGTAGCTATATCGGGGGGCACAGATACGCAGTATTTT.

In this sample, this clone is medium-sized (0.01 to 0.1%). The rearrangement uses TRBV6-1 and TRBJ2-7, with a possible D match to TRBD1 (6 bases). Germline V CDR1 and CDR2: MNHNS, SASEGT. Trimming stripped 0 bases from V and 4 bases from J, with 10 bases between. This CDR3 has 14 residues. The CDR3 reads CASSEALTGYEQYF. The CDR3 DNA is TGTGCCAGCAGTGAAGCGTTGACAGGTTACGAGCAGTACTTC.

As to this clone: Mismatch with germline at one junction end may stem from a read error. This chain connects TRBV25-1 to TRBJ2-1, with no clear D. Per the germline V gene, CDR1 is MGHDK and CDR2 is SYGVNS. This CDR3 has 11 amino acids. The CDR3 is CASSDYYEQFF. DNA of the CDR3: TGTGCCAGCAGTGACTACTATGAGCAGTTCTTC.

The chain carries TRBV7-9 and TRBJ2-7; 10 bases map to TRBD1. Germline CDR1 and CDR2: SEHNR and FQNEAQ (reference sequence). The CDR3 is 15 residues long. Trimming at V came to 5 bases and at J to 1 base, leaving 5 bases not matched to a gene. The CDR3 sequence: CASSLGTGASYEQYF. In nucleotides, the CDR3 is TGTGCCAGCAGCCTCGGGACAGGGGCGTCCTACGAGCAGTACTTC.

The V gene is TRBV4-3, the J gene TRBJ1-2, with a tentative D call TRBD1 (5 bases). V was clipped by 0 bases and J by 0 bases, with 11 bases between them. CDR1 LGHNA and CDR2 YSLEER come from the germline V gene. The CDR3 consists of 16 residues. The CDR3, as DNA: TGCGCCAGCAGCCAAGATCCCACAGGCTCTAACTATGGCTACACCTTC. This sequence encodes CASSQDPTGSNYGYTF.

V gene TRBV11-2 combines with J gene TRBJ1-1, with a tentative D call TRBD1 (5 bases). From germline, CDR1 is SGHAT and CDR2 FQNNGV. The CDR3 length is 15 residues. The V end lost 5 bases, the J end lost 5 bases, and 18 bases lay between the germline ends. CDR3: CASSLAAGISTEAFF. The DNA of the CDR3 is TGTGCCAGCAGCCTTGCGGCAGGGATTAGTACTGAAGCTTTCTTT.

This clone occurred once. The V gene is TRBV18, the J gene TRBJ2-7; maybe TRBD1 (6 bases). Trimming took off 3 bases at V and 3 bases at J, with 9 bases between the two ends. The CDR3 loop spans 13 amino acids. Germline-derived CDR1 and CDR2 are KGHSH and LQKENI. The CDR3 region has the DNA TGTGCCAGCTCACCCGAAGGGGGCTACGAGCAGTACTTC. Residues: CASSPEGGYEQYF. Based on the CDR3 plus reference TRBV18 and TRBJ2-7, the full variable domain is NAGVMQNPRHLVRRRGQEARLRCSPMKGHSHVYWYRQLPEEGLKFMVYLQKENIIDESGMPKERFSAEFPKEGPSILRIQQVVRGDSAAYFCASSPEGGYEQYFGPGTRLTVT.

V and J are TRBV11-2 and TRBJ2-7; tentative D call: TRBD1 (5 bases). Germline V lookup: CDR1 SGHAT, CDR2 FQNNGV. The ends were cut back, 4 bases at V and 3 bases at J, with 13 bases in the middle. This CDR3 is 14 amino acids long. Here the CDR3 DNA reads TGTGCCAGCAGCTCCCTCCGGCAGGGCTACGAGCAGTACTTC. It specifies CASSSLRQGYEQYF.

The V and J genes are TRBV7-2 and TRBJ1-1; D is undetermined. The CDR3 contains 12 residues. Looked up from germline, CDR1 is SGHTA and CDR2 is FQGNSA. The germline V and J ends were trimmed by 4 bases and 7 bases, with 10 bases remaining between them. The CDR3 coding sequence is TGTGCCAGCAGCTCGCAAGGAGGTGAAGCTTTCTTT. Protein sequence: CASSSQGGEAFF.

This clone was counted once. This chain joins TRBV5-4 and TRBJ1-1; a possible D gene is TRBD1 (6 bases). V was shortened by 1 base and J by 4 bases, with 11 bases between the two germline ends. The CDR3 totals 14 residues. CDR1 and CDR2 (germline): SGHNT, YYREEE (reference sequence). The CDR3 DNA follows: TGTGCCAGCAGCTTGAGGGACACTATCACTGAAGCTTTCTTT. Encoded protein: CASSLRDTITEAFF.

The CDR3 loop is CAWGRGGNTDTQYF. DNA of the CDR3: TGTGCCTGGGGGCGCGGGGGGAACACAGATACGCAGTATTTT. The rearrangement joins TRBV30 to TRBJ2-3; TRBD2 agrees at 8 bases. The germline V gene encodes CDR1 GTSNPN and CDR2 SVGIG (reference sequence). Unmatched junction bases numbered 6, after V lost 5 bases and J lost 2 bases. This CDR3 comprises 14 residues.